This T cell receptor beta chain was captured by sequencing in a study of blood T cell repertoires in COVID-19. About the study: Spain, Italy and the United States supplied samples that represented acute and convalescent COVID-19. PBMCs, B-cell-depleted T cells, or T cells provided the cDNA or gDNA that made up the material.

Worth noting for this clone: Germline and junction disagree at one end, which may indicate a read error.

As originally analysed: Counts of nucleated cells, estimated from reference gene primer amplification, were obtained. Clones were sequenced by immunoSEQ multiplex PCR, and TCRdb holds only the in-frame ones, with some missing. V and J calls and clone size are those listed in that table; D and trimming were worked out from the DNA. The sample includes more than 150,000 clones, about 83% of them seen just once. The V gene's germline CDR1 is SSHAT and CDR2 FNYEAQ (reference sequence). CDR3 length equals 13 residues. The TCR comes from a woman of 80 years or more with acute or convalescent COVID-19. The chain is built from TRBV7-7 and TRBJ1-1, with a tentative D call TRBD1 (6 bases). Source material: peripheral blood. CDR3 protein: CASSLATGTEAFF. The CDR3 DNA sequence: TGTGCTAGCAGCTTAGCCACAGGGACTGAAGCTTTCTTT.